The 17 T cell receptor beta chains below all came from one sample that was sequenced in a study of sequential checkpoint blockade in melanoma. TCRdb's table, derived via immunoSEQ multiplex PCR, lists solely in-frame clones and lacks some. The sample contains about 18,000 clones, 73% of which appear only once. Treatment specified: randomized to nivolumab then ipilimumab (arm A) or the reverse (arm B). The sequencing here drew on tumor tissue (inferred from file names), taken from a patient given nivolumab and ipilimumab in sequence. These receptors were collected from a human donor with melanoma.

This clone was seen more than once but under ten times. CDR3: CATSRGQGQNIQYF. The CDR3 coding sequence is TGTGCCACCAGCAGAGGACAGGGTCAAAACATTCAGTACTTC. J is TRBJ2-4 and V is TRBV15, with 7 bases aligning to TRBD1. The germline V gene encodes CDR1 LNHNV and CDR2 YYDKDF (reference sequence). This CDR3 has 14 amino acids. V trimming: 1 base; J trimming: 5 bases; junction bases outside the gene matches: 2.

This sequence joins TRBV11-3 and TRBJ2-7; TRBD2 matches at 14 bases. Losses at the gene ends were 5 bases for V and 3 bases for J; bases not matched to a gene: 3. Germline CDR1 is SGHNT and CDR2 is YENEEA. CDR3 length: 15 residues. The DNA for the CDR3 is TGTGCCAGCAGCATCGGGACTAGCGGGAGCTACGAGCAGTACTTC. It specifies CASSIGTSGSYEQYF.

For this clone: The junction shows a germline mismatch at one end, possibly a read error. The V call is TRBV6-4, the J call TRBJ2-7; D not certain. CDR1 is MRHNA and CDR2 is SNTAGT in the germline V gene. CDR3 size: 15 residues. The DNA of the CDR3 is TGTGCCAGCAGTTACTCGACGGGCAGAGCCTACGAGCAGTACTTC. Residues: CASSYSTGRAYEQYF.

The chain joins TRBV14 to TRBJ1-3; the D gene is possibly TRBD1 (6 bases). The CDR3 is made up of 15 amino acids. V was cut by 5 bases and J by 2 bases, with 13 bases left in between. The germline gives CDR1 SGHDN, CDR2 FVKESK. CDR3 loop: CASSSQTGPGNTIYF. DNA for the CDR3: TGTGCCAGCAGCTCACAGACAGGCCCTGGAAACACCATATATTTT.

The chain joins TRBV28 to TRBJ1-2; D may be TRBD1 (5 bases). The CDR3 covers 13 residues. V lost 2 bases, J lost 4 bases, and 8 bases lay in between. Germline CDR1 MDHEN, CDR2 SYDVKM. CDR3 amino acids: CASSLQGAYGYTF. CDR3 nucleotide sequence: TGTGCCAGCAGTTTACAGGGAGCCTATGGCTACACCTTC.

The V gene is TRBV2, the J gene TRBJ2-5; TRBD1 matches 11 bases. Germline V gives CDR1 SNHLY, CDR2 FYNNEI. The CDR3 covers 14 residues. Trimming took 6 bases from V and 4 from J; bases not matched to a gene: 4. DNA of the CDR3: TGTGCCAGCAGCATAGGACAGGGGGCAGAGACCCAGTACTTC. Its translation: CASSIGQGAETQYF.

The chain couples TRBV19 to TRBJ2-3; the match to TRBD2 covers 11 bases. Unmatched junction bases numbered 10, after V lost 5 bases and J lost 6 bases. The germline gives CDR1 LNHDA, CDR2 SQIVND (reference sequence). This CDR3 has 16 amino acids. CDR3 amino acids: CASSAALAGVVDTQYF. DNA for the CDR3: TGTGCCAGTAGTGCCGCACTAGCGGGAGTAGTGGATACGCAGTATTTT.

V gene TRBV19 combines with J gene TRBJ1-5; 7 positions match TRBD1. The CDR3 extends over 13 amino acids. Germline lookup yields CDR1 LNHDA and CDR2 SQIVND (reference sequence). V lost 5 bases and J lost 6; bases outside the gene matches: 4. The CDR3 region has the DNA TGTGCCAGTAGTGACAGGGAGGGTCAGCCCCAGCATTTT. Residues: CASSDREGQPQHF.

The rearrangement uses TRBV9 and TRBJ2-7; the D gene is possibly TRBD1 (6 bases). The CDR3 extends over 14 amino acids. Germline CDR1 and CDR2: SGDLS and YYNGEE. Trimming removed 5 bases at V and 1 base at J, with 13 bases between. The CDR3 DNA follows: TGTGCCAGCAGTGCTGGCAGGGGATCCTACGAGCAGTACTTC. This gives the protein CASSAGRGSYEQYF.

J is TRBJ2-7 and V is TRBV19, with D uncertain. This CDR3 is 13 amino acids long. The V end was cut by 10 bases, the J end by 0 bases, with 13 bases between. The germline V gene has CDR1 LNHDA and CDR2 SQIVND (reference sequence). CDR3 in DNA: TGTGCCACCTCGGGCCGAAGCTCCTACGAGCAGTACTTC. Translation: CATSGRSSYEQYF.

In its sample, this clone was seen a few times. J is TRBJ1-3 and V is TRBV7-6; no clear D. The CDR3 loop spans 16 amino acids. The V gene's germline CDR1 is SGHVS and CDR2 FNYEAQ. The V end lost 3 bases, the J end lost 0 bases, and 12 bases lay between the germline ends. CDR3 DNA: TGTGCCAGCAGCTTGGGTCCAGGCGTCTCTGGAAACACCATATATTTT. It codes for CASSLGPGVSGNTIYF.

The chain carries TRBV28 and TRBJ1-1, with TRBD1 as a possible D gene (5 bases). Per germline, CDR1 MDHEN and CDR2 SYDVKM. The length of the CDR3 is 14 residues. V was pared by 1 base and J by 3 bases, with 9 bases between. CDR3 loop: CASSLLGEDTEAFF. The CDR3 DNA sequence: TGTGCCAGCAGTTTATTAGGGGAGGACACTGAAGCTTTCTTT.

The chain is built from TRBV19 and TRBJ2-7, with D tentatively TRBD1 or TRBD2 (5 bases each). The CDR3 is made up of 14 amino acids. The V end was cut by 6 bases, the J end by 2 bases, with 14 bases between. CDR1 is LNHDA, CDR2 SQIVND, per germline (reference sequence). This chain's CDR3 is CASRLRDGAYEQYF. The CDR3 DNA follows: TGTGCCAGTAGGCTCCGGGACGGTGCCTACGAGCAGTACTTC.

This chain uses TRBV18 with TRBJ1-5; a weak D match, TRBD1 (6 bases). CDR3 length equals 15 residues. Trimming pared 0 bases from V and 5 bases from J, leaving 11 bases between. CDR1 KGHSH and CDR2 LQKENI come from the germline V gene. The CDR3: CASSPPGGADQPQHF. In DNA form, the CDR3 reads TGTGCCAGCTCACCACCGGGGGGGGCCGATCAGCCCCAGCATTTT. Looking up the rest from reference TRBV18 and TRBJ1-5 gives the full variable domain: NAGVMQNPRHLVRRRGQEARLRCSPMKGHSHVYWYRQLPEEGLKFMVYLQKENIIDESGMPKERFSAEFPKEGPSILRIQQVVRGDSAAYFCASSPPGGADQPQHFGDGTRLSIL.

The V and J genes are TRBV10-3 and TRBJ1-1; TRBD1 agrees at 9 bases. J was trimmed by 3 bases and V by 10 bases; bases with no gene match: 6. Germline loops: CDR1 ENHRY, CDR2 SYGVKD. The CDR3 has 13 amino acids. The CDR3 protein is CASAQGAYTEAFF. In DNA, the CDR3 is TGTGCCAGCGCACAGGGGGCATACACTGAAGCTTTCTTT.

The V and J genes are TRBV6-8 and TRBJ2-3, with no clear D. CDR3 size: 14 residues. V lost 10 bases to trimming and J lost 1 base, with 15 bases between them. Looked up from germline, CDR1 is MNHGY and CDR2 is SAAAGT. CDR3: CAISDVGRTDTQYF. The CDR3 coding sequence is TGTGCCATCAGCGACGTCGGGCGCACAGATACGCAGTATTTT.

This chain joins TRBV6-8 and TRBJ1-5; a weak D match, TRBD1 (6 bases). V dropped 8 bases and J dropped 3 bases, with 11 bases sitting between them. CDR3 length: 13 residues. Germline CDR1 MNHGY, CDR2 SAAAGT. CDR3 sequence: CASSTGDNQPQHF. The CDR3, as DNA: TGTGCCAGCTCGACAGGTGACAATCAGCCCCAGCATTTT.